A selection of T cell receptor beta chains follows, all from one sample in a study of T cells in Graves' hyperthyroidism and ophthalmopathy. TCRdb re-called the multiplex PCR reads through MiXCR, storing one row per CDR3 protein. The sample contains about 400,000 distinct CDR3 sequences, 11% to 15% of which appear only once. Sequencing used blood. The source of these receptors is a man in his fifties or sixties with Graves' ophthalmopathy. CDR3s include the opening cysteine and the closing phenylalanine or tryptophan. A D gene is named only where the DNA matches it firmly. Clone sizes are given selectively: once, few, many, or a class where the clone is expanded.

J gene | V gene | clone size | D gene | CDR3 DNA | CDR3 protein
TRBJ2-1 | TRBV7-2 | many | NA | TGTGCCAGCAGTAAGACGGGAGTTCGGTACAATGAGCAGTTCTTC | CASSKTGVRYNEQFF
TRBJ1-5 | TRBV28 | many | NA | TGTGCCAGCAGTTTATTAGGTAACACGTTGCATTTT | CASSLLGNTLHF
TRBJ2-7 | TRBV19 | NA | NA | TGTGCCAGTAGTATAGACGGGACCTACGAGCAGTACTTC | CASSIDGTYEQYF
TRBJ1-2 | TRBV29-1 | many | NA | TGCAGCGTTGAGGTGGGGGACAAGGACGACTATGGCTACACCTTC | CSVEVGDKDDYGYTF
TRBJ1-5 | TRBV2 | many | NA | TGTGCCAGCAGTTGGGAGGTCGTTGGCAGCGGTCAGCCCCAGCATTTT | CASSWEVVGSGQPQHF
TRBJ2-1 | TRBV20-1 | many | TRBD2 | TGCAGTGCTGTACGCTACCGGGACTACAACAATGAGCAGTTCTTC | CSAVRYRDYNNEQFF
TRBJ2-1 | TRBV24-1 | NA | NA | TGTGCCACCAGTGATTTGGGAGGGTTGGTAGGGCAGTTCTTC | CATSDLGGLVGQFF
TRBJ2-1 | TRBV12-3/TRBV12-4 | many | TRBD2 | TGTGCCAGCAGCGCCCCCCTCCTTAGCGGACTAGCAACCAACAATGAGCAGTTCTTC | CASSAPLLSGLATNNEQFF
TRBJ2-7 | TRBV10-3 | few | TRBD1 | TGTGCCATCAGTGGGACAGGCCGCGAGCAGTACTTC | CAISGTGREQYF
TRBJ2-2 | TRBV2 | few | TRBD2 | TGTGCCAGCAGTGGCGCAGCGGGAGGCTCCGGGGAGCTGTTTTTT | CASSGAAGGSGELFF
TRBJ2-2 | TRBV5-1 | few | NA | TGCGCCAGCAGCTTGGCCGGGCAGACGAACACCGGGGAGCTGTTTTTT | CASSLAGQTNTGELFF
TRBJ2-4 | TRBV5-1 | many | TRBD1 | TGCGCCAGCAGCCCTACAGGGGATGCCAAAAACATTCAGTACTTC | CASSPTGDAKNIQYF
TRBJ2-1 | TRBV20-1 | many | NA | TGCAGTGCTAGTCTCAAATCCATAGACAGGCCCGGATCGGGTAATGAGCAGTTCTTC | CSASLKSIDRPGSGNEQFF
TRBJ1-5 | TRBV4-1 | NA | NA | TGCGCCAGCAGCCGTTCGGAGGCGGAATGCCAGCCCCAGCATTTT | CASSRSEAECQPQHF
TRBJ2-5 | TRBV7-8 | few | TRBD2 | TGTGCCAGCAGCTTGGCCCCGGGACTAGCGGGAGCTTTCCAAGAGACCCAGTACTTC | CASSLAPGLAGAFQETQYF
TRBJ2-1 | TRBV6-1 | many | TRBD1 | TGTGCCAGCAGTGCGACAGACAGGGGGCTTAAGGGTGAGCAGTTCTTC | CASSATDRGLKGEQFF
TRBJ2-1 | TRBV11-1 | many | NA | TGTGCCAGCAGCTCAGGAACCCCAGGGGTTGGTGAGCAGTTCTTC | CASSSGTPGVGEQFF
TRBJ2-1 | TRBV24-1 | NA | TRBD1 | TGTGCCACCAGTGATCACAGGGGTTCCTGCAATGAGCAGTTCTTC | CATSDHRGSCNEQFF
TRBJ2-7 | TRBV13 | once | NA | TGTGCCAGCAGTGGGACGTCAACGCCTCACTACGAGCAGTACTTC | CASSGTSTPHYEQYF
TRBJ1-1 | TRBV19 | few | NA | TGTGCCAGTAGTATCTACGACGGACAGCAGAACACTGAAGCTTTCTTT | CASSIYDGQQNTEAFF
TRBJ2-1 | TRBV10-2 | few | TRBD2 | TGCGCCAGCAGTGAGCCGTTAACTAGCGGCCTGAACAATGAGCAGTTCTTC | CASSEPLTSGLNNEQFF
TRBJ1-1 | TRBV27 | many | TRBD1 | TGTGCCAGCAGTATGGACAGGCGGTACACTGAAGCTTTCTTT | CASSMDRRYTEAFF
TRBJ1-5 | TRBV18 | many | NA | TGTGCCAGCTCACCAGTACCAGACTATAGCAATCAGCCCCAGCATTTT | CASSPVPDYSNQPQHF
TRBJ2-7 | TRBV20-1 | NA | TRBD2 | TGCAGTGCTAGGCATAGCGGGAGAATCTATGAGCAGTACTTC | CSARHSGRIYEQYF
TRBJ1-2 | TRBV27 | NA | NA | TGTGCCAGCAGTTTCGGCGAGAACTATGGCTACACCTTC | CASSFGENYGYTF
TRBJ2-3 | TRBV24-1 | many | NA | TGTGCCACCAGTGACCGAGGGCGGGCAGATACGCAGTATTTT | CATSDRGRADTQYF
TRBJ1-2 | TRBV6-1 | few | NA | TGTGCCAGCACGGGGGGCATTGGCTACACCTTC | CASTGGIGYTF
TRBJ1-1 | TRBV5-1 | NA | TRBD1 | TGCGCCAGCAGCGGGGGACAGGGGCTTATGAACACTGAAGCTTTCTTT | CASSGGQGLMNTEAFF
TRBJ2-1 | TRBV19 | NA | NA | TGTGCCAGTAGAGAACTAGTGGGGGCCCGGGGGTATGAGCAGTTCTTC | CASRELVGARGYEQFF
TRBJ2-5 | TRBV5-1 | few | TRBD1 | TGCGCCAGCAGCACCGTGACAGGGCCGGAGACCCAGTACTTC | CASSTVTGPETQYF
TRBJ2-1 | TRBV29-1 | many | TRBD2 | TGCAGCGTTATACTAGCGGCTTTCTACAATGAGCAGTTCTTC | CSVILAAFYNEQFF
TRBJ2-1 | TRBV20-1 | many | NA | TGCAGTGCCGAGGACGGGATGAGCTCCTACAATGAGCAGTTCTTC | CSAEDGMSSYNEQFF
TRBJ1-4 | TRBV20-1 | few | NA | TGCAGTGCTAGAGGACTGGTGGCAGTTGCAACTAATGAAAAACTGTTTTTT | CSARGLVAVATNEKLFF
TRBJ2-3 | TRBV27 | many | TRBD2 | TGTGCCAGCAGTTTAAGTCTAGCGGGAGGAAGGGATACGCAGTATTTT | CASSLSLAGGRDTQYF
TRBJ2-1 | TRBV2 | many | NA | TGTGCCATCCGAGACAGTATCTCCTACAATGAGCAGTTCTTC | CAIRDSISYNEQFF
TRBJ1-1 | TRBV28 | many | TRBD1 | TGTGCCAGCAGCGGGGACAGGGGGAGCATTGAAGCTTTCTTT | CASSGDRGSIEAFF
TRBJ1-6 | TRBV20-1 | many | TRBD1 | TGCAGTGCCGGGAAGACAGGGAATTCACCCCTCCACTTT | CSAGKTGNSPLHF
TRBJ2-5 | TRBV27 | many | TRBD2 | TGTGCCAGCAGTTTCAGACTAGCGGGGCTACAAGAGACCCAGTACTTC | CASSFRLAGLQETQYF
TRBJ1-2 | TRBV20-1 | many | NA | TGCAGTGCTAGAGATCCAGGAACCTATGGCTACACCTTC | CSARDPGTYGYTF
TRBJ1-5 | TRBV18 | many | NA | TGTGCCAGCTCACTGTATTCCGGGAATCAGCCCCAGCATTTT | CASSLYSGNQPQHF
TRBJ2-1 | TRBV28 | few | TRBD1 | TGTGCCAGCAGTAGCGTCACAGGGGGCAGGTACAATGAGCAGTTCTTC | CASSSVTGGRYNEQFF
TRBJ2-1 | TRBV29-1 | NA | TRBD1 | TGCAGCGTTGCGGTGGCAGGGGGTAATGAGCAGTTCTTC | CSVAVAGGNEQFF
TRBJ2-1 | TRBV5-6 | NA | TRBD2 | TGTGCCAGCAGCTTGGGACCAGCGGGAGGGCCTATGGGGTTCTTC | CASSLGPAGGPMGFF
TRBJ1-5 | TRBV20-1 | many | NA | TGCAGTGCTAGGAATTTCGGGCGCAATCAGCCCCAGCATTTT | CSARNFGRNQPQHF
TRBJ2-1 | TRBV27 | NA | NA | TGTGCCAGCAGTCAGGATAGCTATTACAATGAGCAGTTCTTC | CASSQDSYYNEQFF
TRBJ1-1 | TRBV2 | many | NA | TGTGCCAGCAGTTTCCGGGATATATTGGCTTTCTTT | CASSFRDILAFF
TRBJ1-4 | TRBV29-1 | NA | TRBD1 | TGCAGCGGATCCCCCGGGACAGGAAATGAAAAACTGTTTTTT | CSGSPGTGNEKLFF
TRBJ1-5 | TRBV27 | NA | NA | TGTGCCAGCAGTTTGGGCGCCGTCATGACGCCCCAGCATTTT | CASSLGAVMTPQHF
TRBJ2-2 | TRBV2 | many | NA | TGTGCCAGCAGTGAGATCAGCGTCACCGGGGAGCTGTTTTTT | CASSEISVTGELFF
TRBJ1-1 | TRBV18 | many | NA | TGTGCCAGCTCTAGTTGGACCGAGAACACTGAAGCTTTCTTT | CASSSWTENTEAFF